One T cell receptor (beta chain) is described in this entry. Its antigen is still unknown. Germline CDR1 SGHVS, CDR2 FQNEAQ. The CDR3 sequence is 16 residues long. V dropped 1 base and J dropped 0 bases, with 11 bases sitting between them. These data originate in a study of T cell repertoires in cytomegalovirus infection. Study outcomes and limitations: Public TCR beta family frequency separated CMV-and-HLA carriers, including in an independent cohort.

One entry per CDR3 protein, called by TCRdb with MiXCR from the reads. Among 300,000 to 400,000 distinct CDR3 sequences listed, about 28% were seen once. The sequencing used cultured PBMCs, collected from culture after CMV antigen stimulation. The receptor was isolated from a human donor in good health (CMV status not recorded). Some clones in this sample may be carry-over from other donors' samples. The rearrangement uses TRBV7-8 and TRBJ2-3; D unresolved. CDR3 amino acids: CASSLEGGTSTDTQYF. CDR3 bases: TGTGCCAGCAGCTTAGAGGGCGGAACTAGCACAGATACGCAGTATTTT.